A selection of T cell receptor beta chains follows, all from one sample in a study of blood T cell repertoires in COVID-19. Assay used: immunoSEQ multiplex PCR; TCRdb lists only in-frame clones, some missing. The repertoire has 100,000 to 150,000 clones, about 86% of them found once; the top ten carry around 5.6%. Sequencing input: peripheral blood. These receptors all stem from a man aged 80 or over with active or convalescent COVID-19. Both conserved end residues are part of each CDR3. The D gene is left open where the match is weak.

D,V,J,CDR3,DNA
TRBD2,TRBV7-2,TRBJ2-3,CASSPGGGLTIDTQYF,TGTGCCAGCAGCCCCGGGGGGGGGCTTACAATAGATACGCAGTATTTT
.,TRBV10-1,TRBJ1-5,CAQGNQPQHF,TGCGCCCAGGGGAATCAGCCCCAGCATTTT
TRBD1,TRBV3-1/TRBV3-2,TRBJ2-2,CASSPRQGNTGELFF,TGTGCCAGCAGCCCCCGACAGGGAAACACCGGGGAGCTGTTTTTT
TRBD1,TRBV11-1,TRBJ2-7,CASSWTGVHEQYF,TGTGCCAGCAGCTGGACAGGGGTCCACGAGCAGTACTTC
.,TRBV6-1,TRBJ1-1,CASSDVGGTEAFF,TGTGCCAGCAGTGATGTTGGAGGGACTGAAGCTTTCTTT
TRBD2,TRBV7-2,TRBJ2-2,CASRPAGVLTGELFF,TGTGCCAGCAGACCCGCGGGGGTACTCACCGGGGAGCTGTTTTTT
TRBD2,TRBV15,TRBJ2-3,CATSRDSGTSGDTQYF,TGTGCCACCAGCAGAGATAGCGGGACTAGCGGAGATACGCAGTATTTT
TRBD1,TRBV6-5,TRBJ2-2,CASSKGQGVTGELFF,TGTGCCAGCAGTAAGGGACAGGGCGTAACCGGGGAGCTGTTTTTT
TRBD2,TRBV4-2,TRBJ2-3,CASSQASGGYSTDTQYF,TGTGCCAGCAGCCAGGCGAGCGGGGGTTATAGCACAGATACGCAGTATTTT
.,TRBV19,TRBJ2-3,CASSRFIADSFYSTDTQYF,TGTGCCAGTAGTAGGTTTATAGCGGATTCTTTTTATAGCACAGATACGCAGTATTTT
.,TRBV15,TRBJ2-3,CATRLGASDTQYF,TGTGCCACCAGGTTAGGGGCGTCAGATACGCAGTATTTT
TRBD1,TRBV7-2,TRBJ2-7,CASSFGTGGAYEQYF,TGTGCCAGCAGCTTCGGGACAGGGGGGGCCTACGAGCAGTACTTC
TRBD1,TRBV7-2,TRBJ1-5,CASSLGRDSNSNQPQHF,TGTGCCAGCAGCTTAGGTCGGGACAGTAATAGCAATCAGCCCCAGCATTTT